This T cell receptor beta chain came from a study of blood T cell repertoires in COVID-19 (dated by TCRdb to 2020 to 2022). Background for the entire study: Collaborator samples came from the United States, Italy and Spain and covered acute and convalescent phases of COVID-19. The prospective study material was composed of cDNA or gDNA derived from T cells, B-cell-depleted T cells, or PBMCs. Deeply sampled blood TCRbeta repertoires from subjects exposed to, actively infected with, or recovered from COVID-19 were included in the dataset. The repertoires were made available in a free public database intended to serve as a resource for research on the immune response to SARS-CoV-2. Samples came from the ongoing ImmuneRACE study (first 160 participants) plus 1,254 subjects from 6 global collaborators. Nearly every sample came with metadata listing a de-identified subject ID, COVID-19 status, age in years and sex. Where HLA class I and class II types were available, the types were taken from metadata supplied by the sample provider, not from assay-based typing. The investigation overall reported the following: Clinical and demographic metadata were provided uncurated, with the amount varying by source and participant.

The CDR3 runs 16 residues from the cysteine to the phenylalanine. Only CDR3 DNA remains: 48 bases, in frame from the first base. CDR1 and CDR2 were assigned from the germline V gene as MNHNS and SASEGT. At the junction V is shortened by 2 bases and J by 7 bases; bases outside the gene matches: 7. Notes on this clone: Its cognate antigen has yet to be identified. The input lacks base qualities; no much larger clone sits a single base away.

Participants in the prospective study were enrolled through a virtual design, were aged roughly 18 to 100 years, and lived in about two dozen United States geographic areas. In the prospective study, participants were assigned to cohorts based on the clinical history participants reported in a screening survey and a study questionnaire. For ImmuneRACE Cohort 3, a participant was defined as recovered based on two consecutive negative NP/OP PCR tests, clearance by a healthcare professional, or resolution of symptoms. In the prospective study, whole blood, serum and a nasopharyngeal or oropharyngeal swab were collected from each participant by mobile phlebotomists. Additional blood draws and questionnaires over an approximately two-month period could optionally be provided by prospective study participants. Prospective study blood samples were shipped either frozen or at room temperature before DNA extraction.

TCRbeta CDR3 regions were amplified from genomic DNA using the immunoSEQ Assay, a bias-controlled multiplex PCR. The published analysis was carried out like this. Within the assay, amplification of reference gene primers was used to estimate how many nucleated cells each sample contained. To quantify the absolute abundance of each unique TCRbeta CDR3 rearrangement, sequence reads were collapsed and filtered. Productive Simpson clonality was computed per sample as the square root of Simpson's diversity index over productive rearrangements. The table was pulled from immuneACCESS by TCRdb, which kept in-frame rearrangements only. Such tables lose some clones; where checked, under half of the loss comes from unresolved V genes, and the rest has no known cause. D and trimming were read from the DNA, whereas the V and J calls and clone size are those reported in that table. The sample table holds 130,000 or so clones, of which 84% were seen once. The ten largest account for 3.5% to 4% of the sample.

The material sequenced was PBMCs or T cells enriched from blood (not recorded which). The clonotype was recovered from a woman in her twenties or thirties who had recovered from COVID-19. The chain employs TRBV6-1 and TRBJ1-6; 8 nucleotides in the junction match TRBD1. The CDR3 protein sequence reads: CASSESRTGPNSPLHF. The DNA is TGTGCCAGCAGTGAATCACGGACAGGGCCGAATTCACCCCTCCACTTT.